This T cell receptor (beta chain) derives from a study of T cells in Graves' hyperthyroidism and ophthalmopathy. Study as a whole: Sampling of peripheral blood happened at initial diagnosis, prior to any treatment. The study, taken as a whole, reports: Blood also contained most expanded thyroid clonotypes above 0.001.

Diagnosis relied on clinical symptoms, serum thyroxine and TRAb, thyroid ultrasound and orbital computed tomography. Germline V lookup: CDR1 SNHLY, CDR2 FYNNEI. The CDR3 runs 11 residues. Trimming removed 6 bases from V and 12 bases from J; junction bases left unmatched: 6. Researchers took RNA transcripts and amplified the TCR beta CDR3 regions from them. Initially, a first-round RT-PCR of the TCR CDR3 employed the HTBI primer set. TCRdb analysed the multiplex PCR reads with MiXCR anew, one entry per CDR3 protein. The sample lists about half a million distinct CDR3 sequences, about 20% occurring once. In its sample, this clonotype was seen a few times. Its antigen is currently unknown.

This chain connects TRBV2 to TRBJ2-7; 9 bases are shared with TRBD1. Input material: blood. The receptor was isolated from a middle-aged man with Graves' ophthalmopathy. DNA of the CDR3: TGTGCCAGCAGGGAGGGGACAGGGCCGTACTTC. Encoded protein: CASREGTGPYF.